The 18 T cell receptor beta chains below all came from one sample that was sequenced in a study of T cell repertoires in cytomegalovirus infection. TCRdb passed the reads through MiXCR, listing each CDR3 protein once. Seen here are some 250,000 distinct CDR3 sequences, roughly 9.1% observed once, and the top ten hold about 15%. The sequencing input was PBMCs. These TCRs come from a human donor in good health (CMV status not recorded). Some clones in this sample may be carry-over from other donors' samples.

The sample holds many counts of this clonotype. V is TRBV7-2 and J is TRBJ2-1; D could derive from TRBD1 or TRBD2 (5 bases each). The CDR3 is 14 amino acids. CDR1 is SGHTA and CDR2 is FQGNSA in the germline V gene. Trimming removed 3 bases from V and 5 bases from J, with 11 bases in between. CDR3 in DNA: TGTGCCAGCAGCTTTCGGGACCGAGACAATGAGCAGTTCTTC. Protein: CASSFRDRDNEQFF.

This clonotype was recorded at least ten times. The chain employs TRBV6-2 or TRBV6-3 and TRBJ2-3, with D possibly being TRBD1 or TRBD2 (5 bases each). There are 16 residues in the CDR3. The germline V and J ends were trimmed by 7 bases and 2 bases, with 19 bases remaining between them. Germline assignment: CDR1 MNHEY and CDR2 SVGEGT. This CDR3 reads CASNPRDGGFTDTQYF. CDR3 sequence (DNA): TGTGCCAGCAATCCAAGGGACGGAGGCTTCACAGATACGCAGTATTTT.

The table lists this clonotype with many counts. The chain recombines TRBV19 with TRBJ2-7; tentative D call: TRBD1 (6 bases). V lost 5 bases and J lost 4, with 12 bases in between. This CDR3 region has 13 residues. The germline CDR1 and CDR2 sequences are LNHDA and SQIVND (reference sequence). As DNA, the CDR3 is TGTGCCAGTAGTCCGGGACACAAGTACGAGCAGTACTTC. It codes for CASSPGHKYEQYF.

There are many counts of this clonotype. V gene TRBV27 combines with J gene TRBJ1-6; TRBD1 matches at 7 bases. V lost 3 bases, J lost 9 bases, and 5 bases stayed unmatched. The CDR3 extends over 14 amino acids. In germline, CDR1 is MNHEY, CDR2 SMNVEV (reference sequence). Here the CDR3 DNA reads TGTGCCAGCAGTTTCGGCAGGGGGTTTTCACCCCTCCACTTT. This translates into CASSFGRGFSPLHF.

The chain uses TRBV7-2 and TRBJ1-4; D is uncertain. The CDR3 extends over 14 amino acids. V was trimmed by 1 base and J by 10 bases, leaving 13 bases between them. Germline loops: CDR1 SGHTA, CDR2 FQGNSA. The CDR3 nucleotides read TGTGCCAGCAGCTTAGGGCGGGAAGTTACAAAACTGTTTTTT. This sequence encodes CASSLGREVTKLFF.

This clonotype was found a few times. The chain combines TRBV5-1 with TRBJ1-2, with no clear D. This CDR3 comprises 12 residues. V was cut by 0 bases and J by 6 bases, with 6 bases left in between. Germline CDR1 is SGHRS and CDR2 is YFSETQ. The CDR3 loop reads CASSLGSDGYTF. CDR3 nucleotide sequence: TGCGCCAGCAGCTTGGGCTCGGATGGCTACACCTTC.

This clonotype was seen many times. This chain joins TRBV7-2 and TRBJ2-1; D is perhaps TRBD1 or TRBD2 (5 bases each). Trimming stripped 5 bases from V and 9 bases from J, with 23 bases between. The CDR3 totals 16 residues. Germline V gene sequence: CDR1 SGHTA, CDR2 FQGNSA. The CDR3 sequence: CASSRLTAAGLGEQFF. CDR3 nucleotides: TGTGCCAGCAGCCGCTTGACAGCGGCGGGCCTCGGTGAGCAGTTCTTC.

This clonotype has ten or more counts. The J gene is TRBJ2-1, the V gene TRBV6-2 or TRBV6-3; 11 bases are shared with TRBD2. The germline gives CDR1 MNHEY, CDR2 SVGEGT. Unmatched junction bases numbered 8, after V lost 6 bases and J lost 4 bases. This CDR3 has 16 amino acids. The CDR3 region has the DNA TGTGCCAGCAGAAGAATCCTAGCGGGGGGATACAATGAGCAGTTCTTC. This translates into CASRRILAGGYNEQFF.

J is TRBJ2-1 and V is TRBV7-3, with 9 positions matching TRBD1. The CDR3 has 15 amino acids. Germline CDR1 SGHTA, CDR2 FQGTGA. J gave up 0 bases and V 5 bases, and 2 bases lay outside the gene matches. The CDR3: CASSKGQGSYNEQFF. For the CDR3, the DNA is TGTGCCAGCAGCAAGGGACAGGGCTCCTACAATGAGCAGTTCTTC. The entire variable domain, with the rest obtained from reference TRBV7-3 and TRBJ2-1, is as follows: GAGVSQTPSNKVTEKGKYVELRCDPISGHTALYWYRQSLGQGPEFLIYFQGTGAADDSGLPNDRFFAVRPEGSVSTLKIQRTERGDSAVYLCASSKGQGSYNEQFFGPGTRLTVL.

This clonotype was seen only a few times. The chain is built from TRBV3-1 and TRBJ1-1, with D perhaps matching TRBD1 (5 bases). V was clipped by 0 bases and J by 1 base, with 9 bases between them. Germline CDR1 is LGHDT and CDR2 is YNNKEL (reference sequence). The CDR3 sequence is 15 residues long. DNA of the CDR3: TGTGCCAGCAGCCAAGAACTCGACAGGAACACTGAAGCTTTCTTT. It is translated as CASSQELDRNTEAFF.

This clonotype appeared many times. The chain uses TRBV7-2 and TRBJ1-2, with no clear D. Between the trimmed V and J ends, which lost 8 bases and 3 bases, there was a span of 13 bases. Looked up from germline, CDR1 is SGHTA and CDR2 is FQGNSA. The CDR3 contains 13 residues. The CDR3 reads CASSWEVDYGYTF. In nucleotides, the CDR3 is TGTGCCAGCTCCTGGGAGGTGGACTATGGCTACACCTTC.

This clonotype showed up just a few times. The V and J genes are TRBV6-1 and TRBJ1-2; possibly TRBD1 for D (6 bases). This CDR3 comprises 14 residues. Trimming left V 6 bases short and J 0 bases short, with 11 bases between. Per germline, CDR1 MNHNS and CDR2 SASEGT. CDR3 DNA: TGTGCCAGCAGCCGGGACATATCTAACTATGGCTACACCTTC. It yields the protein CASSRDISNYGYTF.

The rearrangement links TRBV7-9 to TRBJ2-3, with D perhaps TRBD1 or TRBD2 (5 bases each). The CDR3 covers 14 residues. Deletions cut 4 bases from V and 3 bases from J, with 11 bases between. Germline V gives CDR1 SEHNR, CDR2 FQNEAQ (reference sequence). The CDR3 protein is CASSWTWGTDTQYF. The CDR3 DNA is TGTGCCAGCAGCTGGACTTGGGGGACAGATACGCAGTATTTT. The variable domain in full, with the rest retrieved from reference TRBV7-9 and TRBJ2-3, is DTGVSQNPRHKITKRGQNVTFRCDPISEHNRLYWYRQTLGQGPEFLTYFQNEAQLEKSRLLSDRFSAERPKGSFSTLEIQRTEQGDSAMYLCASSWTWGTDTQYFGPGTRLTVL.

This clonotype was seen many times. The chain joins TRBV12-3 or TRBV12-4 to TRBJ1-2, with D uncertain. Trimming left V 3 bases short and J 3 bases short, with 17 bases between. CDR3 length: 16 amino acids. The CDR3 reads CASSLEPDDGYYGYTF. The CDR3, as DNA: TGTGCCAGCAGTTTGGAGCCGGATGATGGTTACTATGGCTACACCTTC.

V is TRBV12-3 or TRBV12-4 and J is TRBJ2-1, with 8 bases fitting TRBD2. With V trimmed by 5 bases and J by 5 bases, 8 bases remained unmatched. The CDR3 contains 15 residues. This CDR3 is CASSLGTSFNNEQFF. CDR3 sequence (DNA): TGTGCCAGCAGTCTGGGGACTAGTTTTAACAATGAGCAGTTCTTC.

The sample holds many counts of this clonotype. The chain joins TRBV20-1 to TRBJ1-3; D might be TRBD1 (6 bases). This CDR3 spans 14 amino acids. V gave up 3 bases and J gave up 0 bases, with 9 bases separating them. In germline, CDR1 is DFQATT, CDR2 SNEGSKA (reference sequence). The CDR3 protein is CSASGQLSGNTIYF. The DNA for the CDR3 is TGCAGTGCTAGCGGACAGCTCTCTGGAAACACCATATATTTT.

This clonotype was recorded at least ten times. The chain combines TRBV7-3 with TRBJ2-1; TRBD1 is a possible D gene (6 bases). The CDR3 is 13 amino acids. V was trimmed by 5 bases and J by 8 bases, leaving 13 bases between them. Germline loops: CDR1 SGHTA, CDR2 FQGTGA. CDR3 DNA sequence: TGTGCCAGCAGCCTCCAGGGGATCGATGAGCAGTTCTTC. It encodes CASSLQGIDEQFF. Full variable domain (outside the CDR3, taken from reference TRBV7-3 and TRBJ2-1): GAGVSQTPSNKVTEKGKYVELRCDPISGHTALYWYRQSLGQGPEFLIYFQGTGAADDSGLPNDRFFAVRPEGSVSTLKIQRTERGDSAVYLCASSLQGIDEQFFGPGTRLTVL.

This CDR3 reads CSASGQTSYEQYF. The CDR3 bases are TGCAGTGCTAGCGGCCAAACTAGTTACGAGCAGTACTTC. The V gene is TRBV20-1, the J gene TRBJ2-7; TRBD2 might be the D (5 bases). V shed 3 bases and J shed 4 bases, with 13 bases lying between them. This CDR3 spans 13 amino acids. CDR1 and CDR2 (germline): DFQATT, SNEGSKA (reference sequence).